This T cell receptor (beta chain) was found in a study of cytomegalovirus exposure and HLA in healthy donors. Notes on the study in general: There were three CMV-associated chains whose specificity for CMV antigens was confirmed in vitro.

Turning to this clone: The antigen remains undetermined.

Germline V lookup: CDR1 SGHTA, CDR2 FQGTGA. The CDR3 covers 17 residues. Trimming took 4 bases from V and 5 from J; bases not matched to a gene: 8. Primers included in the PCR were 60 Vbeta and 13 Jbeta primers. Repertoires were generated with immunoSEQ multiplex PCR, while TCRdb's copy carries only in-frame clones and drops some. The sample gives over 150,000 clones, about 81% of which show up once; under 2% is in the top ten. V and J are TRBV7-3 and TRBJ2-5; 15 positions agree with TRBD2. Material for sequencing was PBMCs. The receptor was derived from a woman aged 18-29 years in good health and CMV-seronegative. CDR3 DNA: TGTGCCAGCAGCTCCTCAGGACTAGCGGGGGGGCAGGAGACCCAGTACTTC. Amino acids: CASSSSGLAGGQETQYF.